The source of this T cell receptor (beta chain) is a study of response to subunit inactivated influenza vaccine. One entry per CDR3 protein, called by TCRdb with MiXCR from the RT-PCR reads. The sample lists about 610,000 distinct CDR3 sequences; 13% to 15% were seen once. V shed 6 bases, J shed 2 bases, and the junction held 3 bases outside the gene matches. The CDR3 has 14 amino acids. Germline CDR1 reads SNHLY; CDR2 reads FYNNEI. Comment on this clonotype: Its matching antigen is unknown.

Overall study results and limits: Only a handful of new T cells, the authors suggested, are recruited with each seasonal influenza vaccination.

This material consisted of PBMCs from blood, taken less than 13 days after vaccination. The V gene is TRBV2, the J gene TRBJ2-3, with 9 positions matching TRBD2. This receptor was taken from a man aged 50 to 59 who received an inactivated influenza vaccine. The CDR3 DNA reads as TGTGCCAGCAGGGGACTAGCCGACACAGATACGCAGTATTTT. Its protein product is CASRGLADTDTQYF.